The 25 T cell receptor beta chains below come from one sample, sequenced in a study of response to subunit inactivated influenza vaccine. TCRdb reprocessed the RT-PCR reads via MiXCR and lists one record per CDR3 protein. Among a few hundred thousand distinct CDR3 sequences listed, 14% were seen once. The input for sequencing was PBMCs from blood, taken less than 13 days after vaccination. The receptors here all came from a man aged 50-60 years who received an inactivated influenza vaccine.

This clonotype was detected only a few times. The chain links TRBV5-4 to TRBJ2-2; 7 positions agree with TRBD2. Germline-derived CDR1 and CDR2 are SGHNT and YYREEE (reference sequence). With 4 bases clipped from V and 8 bases from J, the junction kept 14 bases outside the gene matches. The CDR3 is 16 residues long. The chain's CDR3 is CASSGARGSVPGELFF. The CDR3 nucleotides are TGTGCCAGCAGCGGTGCCCGCGGGAGCGTTCCTGGGGAGCTGTTTTTT.

The sample holds a few counts of this clonotype. This chain links TRBV11-3 with TRBJ2-1, with 12 bases identical to TRBD1. The CDR3 spans 21 residues. V was clipped by 5 bases and J by 1 base; unmatched bases: 18. Germline CDR1 is SGHNT and CDR2 is YENEEA. CDR3 sequence: CASSQPLWGQGAAESYNEQFF. In DNA form, the CDR3 reads TGTGCCAGCAGCCAACCCTTGTGGGGACAGGGGGCCGCGGAGTCCTACAATGAGCAGTTCTTC.

There are a few counts of this clonotype. V is TRBV6-5 and J is TRBJ2-1; TRBD1 is a possible D gene (7 bases). The V gene's germline CDR1 is MNHEY and CDR2 SVGAGI. This CDR3 is 15 amino acids long. V was trimmed by 0 bases and J by 6 bases, leaving 12 bases between them. The chain's CDR3 is CASSYSRQGGNEQFF. The CDR3 nucleotides are TGTGCCAGCAGTTACTCAAGACAGGGAGGCAATGAGCAGTTCTTC.

This clonotype was seen only a few times. The chain couples TRBV20-1 to TRBJ1-6; D unclear. V was trimmed by 1 base and J by 6 bases, leaving 4 bases between them. CDR3 length: 12 amino acids. CDR1 DFQATT and CDR2 SNEGSKA come from the germline V gene (reference sequence). Written as DNA, the CDR3 is TGCAGTGCTAGAGCGCCTAATTCACCCCTCCACTTT. Translation: CSARAPNSPLHF.

This clonotype was seen a handful of times. CDR3 amino acids: CASRTGWNNQPQHF. Here the CDR3 DNA reads TGTGCCAGTCGCACCGGGTGGAACAATCAGCCCCAGCATTTT. V and J are TRBV19 and TRBJ1-5; D remains ambiguous. The CDR3 has 14 amino acids. With 8 bases removed from V and 3 bases from J, the gap between germline ends came to 14 bases. Germline V lookup: CDR1 LNHDA, CDR2 SQIVND (reference sequence).

The chain recombines TRBV11-3 with TRBJ2-3; D might be TRBD1 or TRBD2, each matching 5 bases. In germline, CDR1 is SGHNT, CDR2 YENEEA. V was clipped by 3 bases and J by 5 bases, with 15 bases between them. The CDR3 is made up of 15 amino acids. The CDR3: CASSFSGTSGDTQYF. DNA of the CDR3: TGTGCCAGCAGCTTTTCCGGGACGAGCGGAGATACGCAGTATTTT.

This clonotype occurred a few times. The chain is built from TRBV5-1 and TRBJ2-1, with 10 bases identical to TRBD2. J gave up 8 bases and V 0 bases, and 5 bases lay outside the gene matches. The germline gives CDR1 SGHRS, CDR2 YFSETQ. This CDR3 spans 15 amino acids. The CDR3 protein is CASSLERGGGYEQFF. The CDR3 DNA reads as TGCGCCAGCAGCTTGGAGCGGGGGGGCGGATATGAGCAGTTCTTC.

V gene TRBV15 combines with J gene TRBJ1-1, with D maybe TRBD1 (5 bases). CDR1 LNHNV and CDR2 YYDKDF come from the germline V gene (reference sequence). Trimming stripped 0 bases from V and 8 bases from J, with 10 bases between. CDR3 length: 13 amino acids. The CDR3 nucleotides are TGTGCCACCAGCAGAGACAGGGCCGGCGAAGCTTTCTTT. This gives the protein CATSRDRAGEAFF.

Many counts were recorded for this clonotype. The chain combines TRBV5-1 with TRBJ1-1, with D perhaps TRBD1 (6 bases). Germline V CDR1 and CDR2: SGHRS, YFSETQ. V was trimmed by 4 bases and J by 1 base, leaving 11 bases between them. The CDR3 is 14 amino acids. The CDR3 region has the DNA TGCGCCAGCAGCCTGACAGGAGCGAACACTGAAGCTTTCTTT. It codes for CASSLTGANTEAFF.

This clonotype appeared many times. The rearrangement links TRBV7-2 to TRBJ2-1; 13 positions agree with TRBD2. After removal of 1 base from V and 12 bases from J, the junction contained 9 bases not matched to a gene. Germline CDR1 and CDR2: SGHTA and FQGNSA. The CDR3 contains 16 residues. CDR3 loop: CASSLEGTSGAYGQFF. The CDR3 DNA reads TGTGCCAGCAGCTTAGAAGGGACTAGCGGGGCTTATGGGCAGTTCTTC.

The chain carries TRBV24-1 and TRBJ2-2; 10 nucleotides match TRBD1. Trimming removed 3 bases from V and 4 bases from J; junction bases left unmatched: 7. The CDR3 has 17 residues. The germline V gene encodes CDR1 KGHDR and CDR2 SFDVKD. The CDR3 reads CATSDPSGQGSTGELFF. CDR3 in DNA: TGTGCCACCAGTGATCCGTCGGGACAGGGGTCCACCGGGGAGCTGTTTTTT.

In its sample, this clonotype was seen a few times. The chain links TRBV5-1 to TRBJ2-2, with TRBD2 identical over 11 bases. Germline V lookup: CDR1 SGHRS, CDR2 YFSETQ. This CDR3 is built from 15 residues. Unmatched junction bases numbered 5, after V lost 4 bases and J lost 6 bases. CDR3 region: CASSKTSGAAGELFF. The DNA of the CDR3 is TGCGCCAGCAGCAAGACTAGCGGGGCGGCCGGGGAGCTGTTTTTT.

This clonotype was seen a handful of times. The rearrangement links TRBV6-2 or TRBV6-3 to TRBJ2-1; D is possibly TRBD2 (7 bases). CDR3 length equals 21 residues. CDR1 and CDR2 from the germline V gene are MNHEY and SVGEGT. V lost 0 bases to trimming and J lost 2 bases, with 26 bases between them. CDR3 in amino acids: CASSYSISAGVAGATYNEQFF. For the CDR3, the DNA is TGTGCCAGCAGTTACTCGATCTCAGCAGGGGTGGCGGGAGCGACCTACAATGAGCAGTTCTTC.

CDR3 region: CASSSKRGPDNEQFF. The CDR3 DNA reads TGTGCCAGCAGCTCAAAGCGGGGGCCAGACAATGAGCAGTTCTTC. The V gene is TRBV5-8, the J gene TRBJ2-1, with 8 bases lining up with TRBD2. Germline V gene lookup returns CDR1 SGHTS and CDR2 YDEGEE. Trimming removed 3 bases from V and 5 bases from J; junction bases left unmatched: 7. The CDR3 is 15 residues long.

The chain couples TRBV4-1 to TRBJ2-1; 11 bases agree with TRBD2. The germline V gene has CDR1 MGHRA and CDR2 YSYEKL. This CDR3 has 15 amino acids. J gave up 10 bases and V 4 bases, and 9 bases lay outside the gene matches. The CDR3 DNA is TGCGCCAGCAGCCTAAATAGCGGGAGGGCGGACGAGCAGTTCTTC. Amino acid sequence: CASSLNSGRADEQFF.

This clonotype was seen many times. The V and J genes are TRBV7-9 and TRBJ2-5; the D gene is possibly TRBD2 (6 bases). V lost 4 bases and J lost 3, with 15 bases in between. CDR1 is SEHNR, CDR2 FQNEAQ, per germline (reference sequence). The CDR3 loop spans 15 amino acids. The CDR3 DNA sequence: TGTGCCAGCAGCTCCCGTGGAGGGTCTAAAGAGACCCAGTACTTC. Its translation: CASSSRGGSKETQYF.

This clonotype has more than one count but fewer than ten. The V gene is TRBV6-2 or TRBV6-3, the J gene TRBJ2-1; TRBD2 matches 13 bases. V shed 2 bases and J 9 bases; nucleotides not matched to a gene: 7. From germline, CDR1 is MNHEY and CDR2 SVGEGT. This CDR3 spans 16 amino acids. CDR3 amino acids: CASSYRGLAGRGEQFF. Here the CDR3 DNA reads TGTGCCAGCAGTTACCGGGGACTAGCGGGGCGCGGTGAGCAGTTCTTC.

The chain combines TRBV5-6 with TRBJ1-1; unclear D gene. V shed 3 bases and J shed 1 base, with 7 bases lying between them. The CDR3 is 13 amino acids. The germline CDR1 and CDR2 sequences are SGHDT and YYEEEE. The CDR3 sequence: CASSYQKNTEAFF. The CDR3 DNA follows: TGTGCCAGCAGCTACCAGAAGAACACTGAAGCTTTCTTT.

The chain combines TRBV7-8 with TRBJ2-7; 10 bases are a match to TRBD1. The CDR3 is made up of 14 amino acids. In germline, CDR1 is SGHVS, CDR2 FQNEAQ. The trim removed 4 bases at V and 5 bases at J, leaving 5 bases unmatched. Here the CDR3 DNA reads TGTGCCAGCAGCTCAACGGGACAGGGGAACGAGCAGTACTTC. Its translation is CASSSTGQGNEQYF.

This clonotype was observed a handful of times. V usage is TRBV29-1 and J usage is TRBJ1-1; unclear D gene. The CDR3 covers 11 residues. Germline CDR1 reads SQVTM; CDR2 reads ANQGSEA. V lost 2 bases, J lost 4 bases, and 5 bases lay in between. The CDR3 region is CSVERVTEAFF. CDR3 bases: TGCAGCGTTGAACGGGTCACTGAAGCTTTCTTT.

In this sample, this clonotype turned up a few times. The V call is TRBV18, the J call TRBJ2-1; D might be TRBD2 (5 bases). The CDR3 has 15 amino acids. Germline V gene data show CDR1 as KGHSH and CDR2 as LQKENI. Trimming pared 5 bases from V and 0 bases from J, leaving 11 bases between. CDR3 nucleotides: TGTGCCAGCTCAGCCGAGGGATACTCCTACAATGAGCAGTTCTTC. The encoded protein is CASSAEGYSYNEQFF.

This clonotype appeared a single time. The V gene is TRBV6-2 or TRBV6-3, the J gene TRBJ2-1; 7 positions match TRBD2. The CDR3 runs 13 residues. V shed 7 bases, J shed 7 bases, and the junction held 7 bases outside the gene matches. CDR1 and CDR2 (germline): MNHEY, SVGEGT. This CDR3 reads CASTDGGWNEQFF. The CDR3 bases are TGTGCCAGCACTGACGGGGGGTGGAATGAGCAGTTCTTC.

This chain connects TRBV29-1 to TRBJ2-1, with D unclear. Germline V gene data show CDR1 as SQVTM and CDR2 as ANQGSEA. V lost 6 bases and J lost 6, with 9 bases in between. This CDR3 comprises 11 residues. The CDR3 loop is CSVTDGNEQFF. The CDR3 nucleotides are TGCAGCGTCACGGACGGCAATGAGCAGTTCTTC.

The table lists this clonotype with many counts. The chain carries TRBV11-2 and TRBJ2-1, with D uncertain. CDR3 length: 15 residues. Germline CDR1 is SGHAT and CDR2 is FQNNGV. V shed 1 base and J shed 2 bases, with 9 bases lying between them. The CDR3 reads CASSLAGVPYNEQFF. DNA of the CDR3: TGTGCCAGCAGCTTAGCTGGGGTTCCCTACAATGAGCAGTTCTTC.

In its sample, this clonotype was seen a few times. The chain employs TRBV20-1 and TRBJ2-3, with 13 bases identical to TRBD2. The CDR3 is 16 amino acids. Germline V gene sequence: CDR1 DFQATT, CDR2 SNEGSKA (reference sequence). V shed 6 bases, J shed 2 bases, and the junction held 8 bases outside the gene matches. CDR3 coding DNA: TGCAGTGCCCTAGCAACTAGCGGGAGGGCCACAGATACGCAGTATTTT. It codes for CSALATSGRATDTQYF.